The entry below gives a single TCR beta chain sequence along with its context. Roughly 0.45 to 1 ug RNA was reverse transcribed with random hexamers. TCRdb re-analysed the immunoSEQ multiplex PCR reads in MiXCR, keeping a single row per CDR3 protein. The sample lists 65,000 to 100,000 distinct CDR3 sequences; approximately 96% were seen once. The CDR3 contains 14 residues. Trimming pared 5 bases from V and 3 bases from J, leaving 13 bases between. The source of the sample is a study of CD8 T cells in Susac syndrome. This TCR was recovered from a human donor with Susac syndrome. The rearrangement uses TRBV12-3 or TRBV12-4 and TRBJ1-2, with D possibly matching TRBD1 (5 bases). Sequenced input: CD8+ T cells from PBMCs. The CDR3 coding sequence is TGTGCCAGCAGTCGACAGATCACGTACTATGGCTACACCTTC. This encodes CASSRQITYYGYTF.